A single sample is the source of the 21 T cell receptor beta chains below, sequenced in a study of T-cell reconstitution after alpha-beta-depleted transplantation in children. Unique molecular identifiers were incorporated during preparation of the TCRbeta library. TCRdb redid the calling of the PCR reads with MiXCR, one entry per CDR3 protein. The table shows about 360,000 distinct CDR3 sequences, with about an eighth occurring only once. Source: PBMCs, taken from the stem cell graft. Receptor source: a human donor who donated a stem cell graft to a child with Fanconi anemia.

V gene TRBV3-1 combines with J gene TRBJ2-1; TRBD2 aligns across 9 bases. Germline V CDR1 and CDR2: LGHDT, YNNKEL (reference sequence). This CDR3 has 18 amino acids. The V segment lost 0 bases and the J segment 4 bases; nucleotides outside the gene matches: 10. This CDR3 reads CASSQERLRGGLYNEQFF. The CDR3 DNA sequence: TGTGCCAGCAGCCAAGAGCGTTTGCGGGGGGGTTTGTACAATGAGCAGTTCTTC.

This rearrangement joins TRBV25-1 to TRBJ2-5, with D perhaps TRBD1 (5 bases). The CDR3 loop spans 14 amino acids. The V end lost 1 base, the J end lost 7 bases, and 13 bases lay between the germline ends. Germline CDR1 and CDR2: MGHDK and SYGVNS. CDR3 in DNA: TGTGCCAGCAGTGAATTAGGGGCCCAGGGGACCCAGTACTTC. Its translation: CASSELGAQGTQYF. The full variable domain, with the rest looked up from reference TRBV25-1 and TRBJ2-5, is EADIYQTPRYLVIGTGKKITLECSQTMGHDKMYWYQQDPGMELHLIHYSYGVNSTEKGDLSSESTVSRIRTEHFPLTLESARPSHTSQYLCASSELGAQGTQYFGPGTRLLVL.

The chain combines TRBV5-4 with TRBJ2-3; the D is unclear. Germline CDR1 is SGHNT and CDR2 is YYREEE (reference sequence). The CDR3 is made up of 14 amino acids. Trimming pared 4 bases from V and 1 base from J, leaving 10 bases between. CDR3 protein: CASSPPGRTDTQYF. CDR3 nucleotide sequence: TGTGCCAGCAGCCCGCCGGGCCGCACAGATACGCAGTATTTT.

This clonotype was seen a handful of times. The J gene is TRBJ2-5, the V gene TRBV6-2 or TRBV6-3; D may correspond to TRBD1 or TRBD2 (5 bases each). With 6 bases removed from V and 1 base from J, the gap between germline ends came to 15 bases. The CDR3 length is 15 residues. Germline CDR1 reads MNHEY; CDR2 reads SVGEGT. This CDR3 is CASRPGTGPQETQYF. The CDR3 bases are TGTGCCAGCAGACCCGGGACGGGGCCCCAAGAGACCCAGTACTTC.

This clonotype has only a few counts. The chain uses TRBV27 and TRBJ1-1; D is perhaps TRBD1 (5 bases). The CDR3 length is 15 residues. Germline V gene lookup returns CDR1 MNHEY and CDR2 SMNVEV (reference sequence). V was trimmed by 3 bases and J by 0 bases, leaving 11 bases between them. The CDR3 loop is CASSLDIAMNTEAFF. CDR3 nucleotide sequence: TGTGCCAGCAGTTTGGACATAGCAATGAACACTGAAGCTTTCTTT.

This chain joins TRBV4-3 and TRBJ2-2; D might be TRBD2 (6 bases). Germline CDR1 reads LGHNA; CDR2 reads YSLEER. The length of the CDR3 is 16 residues. Trimming shortened V by 4 bases and J by 1 base, and 13 bases separated the two germline ends. In DNA form, the CDR3 reads TGCGCCAGCAGCCCCCTAGGGCGGGAGAACACCGGGGAGCTGTTTTTT. Protein product: CASSPLGRENTGELFF.

This clonotype came up many times. The chain recombines TRBV5-5 with TRBJ2-7; TRBD2 aligns across 9 bases. Germline V gene lookup returns CDR1 SGHKS and CDR2 YYEKEE (reference sequence). The CDR3 totals 15 residues. After removal of 3 bases from V and 6 bases from J, the junction contained 10 bases not matched to a gene. The CDR3 nucleotides read TGTGCCAGCAGCTCTCTGGGGCTAGCGGGGTCCGAGCAGTACGTC. This codes for CASSSLGLAGSEQYV.

This clonotype was seen only a few times. This chain connects TRBV4-3 to TRBJ2-4; D is unresolved. This CDR3 is 13 amino acids long. The V and J ends lost 1 base and 6 bases respectively, with 7 bases between them. CDR1 LGHNA and CDR2 YSLEER come from the germline V gene. The CDR3 nucleotides are TGCGCCAGCAGCCAAGGGACCTCAAACATTCAGTACTTC. This gives the protein CASSQGTSNIQYF.

In its sample, this clonotype was seen a few times. This chain connects TRBV2 to TRBJ2-3; 7 positions match TRBD2. Germline values: CDR1 SNHLY, CDR2 FYNNEI. The length of the CDR3 is 12 residues. V shed 7 bases and J 5 bases; nucleotides not matched to a gene: 3. CDR3 in DNA: TGTGCCAGCAACGGCGGGGGAGATACGCAGTATTTT. This gives the protein CASNGGGDTQYF.

The chain links TRBV11-2 to TRBJ2-5; D perhaps matches TRBD1 (6 bases). Germline CDR1 reads SGHAT; CDR2 reads FQNNGV. The CDR3 runs to 15 residues. V was shortened by 7 bases and J by 4 bases, with 19 bases between the two germline ends. The CDR3 sequence: CASTLGAGMVETQYF. The CDR3 DNA follows: TGTGCCAGCACCCTGGGGGCAGGGATGGTAGAGACCCAGTACTTC.

This chain links TRBV11-1 with TRBJ2-7, with D possibly being TRBD2 (5 bases). Germline V lookup: CDR1 SGHAT, CDR2 FQDESV (reference sequence). V was shortened by 5 bases and J by 7 bases, with 18 bases between the two germline ends. The length of the CDR3 is 14 residues. The DNA for the CDR3 is TGTGCCAGCAGCACACGATCAAGGACGGGGGAGCAGTACTTC. Translated, it gives CASSTRSRTGEQYF.

The chain recombines TRBV5-1 with TRBJ2-3; 7 nucleotides align to TRBD2. Germline CDR1 is SGHRS and CDR2 is YFSETQ. The CDR3 is made up of 15 amino acids. V trimming: 6 bases; J trimming: 1 base; junction bases outside the gene matches: 8. CDR3 region: CASTMGGDRTDTQYF. The CDR3 nucleotides are TGCGCCAGCACCATGGGGGGGGACCGCACAGATACGCAGTATTTT.

The table lists this clonotype with many counts. This sequence joins TRBV28 and TRBJ2-1; D gene uncertain. The germline V gene has CDR1 MDHEN and CDR2 SYDVKM. V dropped 3 bases and J dropped 6 bases, with 12 bases sitting between them. The CDR3 is made up of 14 amino acids. In nucleotides, the CDR3 is TGTGCCAGCAGTTTCGAGGAACGGGTCAATGAGCAGTTCTTC. Protein sequence: CASSFEERVNEQFF.

The sample holds many counts of this clonotype. This sequence joins TRBV7-3 and TRBJ2-3; TRBD2 matches 8 bases. This CDR3 is 15 amino acids long. Germline V gives CDR1 SGHTA, CDR2 FQGTGA. J lost 5 bases, V lost 1 base, and 5 bases had no gene match. CDR3 loop: CASSLNLGLEDTQYF. In DNA form, the CDR3 reads TGTGCCAGCAGCTTAAATTTGGGACTAGAAGATACGCAGTATTTT.

This clonotype was seen ten or more times. V usage is TRBV5-1 and J usage is TRBJ2-1, with D unresolved. V lost 4 bases and J 7 bases, leaving 18 bases between the germline ends. This CDR3 is built from 15 residues. Germline V CDR1 and CDR2: SGHRS, YFSETQ. CDR3 sequence (DNA): TGCGCCAGCAGCCACCTAACGACACAGACGAATGAGCAGTTCTTC. Encoded protein: CASSHLTTQTNEQFF.

This clonotype was seen a few times. The chain is built from TRBV7-9 and TRBJ2-5, with D perhaps matching TRBD2 (5 bases). Trimming left V 5 bases short and J 7 bases short, with 23 bases between. The CDR3 has 16 residues. Germline lookup yields CDR1 SEHNR and CDR2 FQNEAQ (reference sequence). CDR3 in DNA: TGTGCCAGCAGCCCCCCTATCTTTCCGGGGAGCAGGACCCAGTACTTC. It yields the protein CASSPPIFPGSRTQYF.

The J gene is TRBJ1-4, the V gene TRBV6-6; 7 bases fit TRBD1. This CDR3 comprises 13 residues. CDR1 is MNHNY and CDR2 is SVGAGI in the germline V gene (reference sequence). After removal of 2 bases from V and 10 bases from J, the junction contained 4 bases not matched to a gene. Here the CDR3 DNA reads TGTGCCAGCAGTTACGGCAGGGGGGCAAAACTGTTTTTT. Protein: CASSYGRGAKLFF.

This clonotype was counted a few times. The chain employs TRBV4-2 and TRBJ2-3; D call uncertain. V shed 8 bases and J shed 4 bases, with 10 bases lying between them. CDR3 length equals 12 residues. Germline V gene lookup returns CDR1 LGHNA and CDR2 YNFKEQ. CDR3 in amino acids: CASGFLADTQYF. The CDR3 DNA is TGTGCCAGCGGGTTTTTGGCAGATACGCAGTATTTT.

The V and J genes are TRBV29-1 and TRBJ2-1, with 9 positions matching TRBD1. CDR1 SQVTM and CDR2 ANQGSEA come from the germline V gene. V was clipped by 6 bases and J by 7 bases; unmatched bases: 10. This CDR3 contains 14 residues. The CDR3 reads CSVGDRVIVNEQFF. The CDR3, as DNA: TGCAGCGTGGGGGACAGGGTTATCGTGAATGAGCAGTTCTTC.

This clonotype occurred a few times. The V call is TRBV6-2 or TRBV6-3, the J call TRBJ1-2; 7 positions agree with TRBD1. The CDR3 is 14 amino acids. J gave up 2 bases and V 5 bases, and 5 bases lay outside the gene matches. The germline V gene has CDR1 MNHEY and CDR2 SVGEGT. CDR3 region: CASSLTGRNYGYTF. Here the CDR3 DNA reads TGTGCCAGCAGTCTGACAGGGAGGAACTATGGCTACACCTTC.

The gene calls are TRBV7-7 and TRBJ2-5, with 9 bases aligning to TRBD2. Per the germline V gene, CDR1 is SSHAT and CDR2 is FNYEAQ (reference sequence). V lost 6 bases and J lost 1; bases outside the gene matches: 6. This CDR3 has 15 residues. In DNA form, the CDR3 reads TGTGCCAGCAGTCGTATAGCGGGGGCCCAAGAGACCCAGTACTTC. This gives the protein CASSRIAGAQETQYF.